This entry is about one T cell receptor beta chain. Its antigen is still unknown. This table comes from immunoSEQ multiplex PCR, and its TCRdb copy is limited to in-frame clones, with some not included. Among 200,000 to 250,000 clones, around nine tenths were seen once, and the ten largest hold about 1%. The data are from a study of cytomegalovirus exposure and HLA in healthy donors. Across the whole study: The roughly 110 validation repertoires were reported in a later analysis to have been generated on the same platform as the roughly 670 first-cohort repertoires. Notes on the study in general: Subsequent analysis showed first-cohort TCR clusters tending to co-occur in roughly 130 validation repertoires. The investigators catalogued 160 or so TCR beta chains as cytomegalovirus-associated.

V shed 2 bases and J shed 10 bases, with 12 bases lying between them. This CDR3 spans 14 amino acids. CDR1 and CDR2 from the germline V gene are MNHEY and SVGAGI. Material for sequencing was PBMCs. The V call is TRBV6-5, the J call TRBJ1-6; D not certain. The sequence was obtained from a woman aged 18-29 years in good health and CMV-seronegative. DNA of the CDR3: TGTGCCAGCAGTTACCCCGGTGGTCGGTCACCCCTCCACTTT. This translates into CASSYPGGRSPLHF.